This entry features one T cell receptor (beta chain) sequence. Its target is unknown. Generated by immunoSEQ multiplex PCR, the TCRdb table keeps only in-frame clones and is missing some. The data show approximately 2.5 million clones, with roughly 93% seen just once and roughly 0.36% held by the top ten. The data were obtained in a study of shared clonotypes between healthy human individuals. Study-level findings and limits: Tissues were not sampled, only blood, and their repertoires likely differ.

The germline gives CDR1 MGHDK, CDR2 SYGVNS. The CDR3 has 16 residues. Trimming removed 2 bases at V and 2 bases at J, with 13 bases between. The rearrangement uses TRBV25-1 and TRBJ2-1, with D perhaps TRBD2 (6 bases). The sample was naive CD4+ T cells from PBMCs. The subset: CD45RA+ positively selected. The clonotype comes from a man between 18 and 29 years old in good health. Some clones in this sample may be carry-over from other donors' samples. The CDR3 protein is CASSEPLGGTYNEQFF. The CDR3 DNA follows: TGTGCCAGCAGTGAACCCCTCGGGGGAACCTACAATGAGCAGTTCTTC.